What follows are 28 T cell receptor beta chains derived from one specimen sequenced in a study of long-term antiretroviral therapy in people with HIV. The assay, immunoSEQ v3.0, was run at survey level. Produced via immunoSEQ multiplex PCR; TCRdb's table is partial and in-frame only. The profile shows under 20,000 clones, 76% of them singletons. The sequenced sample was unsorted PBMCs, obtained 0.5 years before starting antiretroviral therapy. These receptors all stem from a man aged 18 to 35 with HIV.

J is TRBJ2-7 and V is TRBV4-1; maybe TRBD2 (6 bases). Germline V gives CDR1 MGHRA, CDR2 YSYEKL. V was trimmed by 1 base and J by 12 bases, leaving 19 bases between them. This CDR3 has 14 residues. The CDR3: CASSQAPKSGGTYF. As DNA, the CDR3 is TGCGCCAGCAGCCAAGCCCCCAAGAGCGGAGGGACGTACTTC.

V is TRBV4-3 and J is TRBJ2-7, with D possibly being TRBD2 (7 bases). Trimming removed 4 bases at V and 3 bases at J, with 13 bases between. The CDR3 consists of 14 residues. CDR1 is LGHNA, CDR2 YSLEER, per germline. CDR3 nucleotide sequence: TGCGCCAGCAGCCGGGGGGGGGCCGGCTACGAGCAGTACTTC. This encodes CASSRGGAGYEQYF.

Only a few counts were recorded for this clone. The CDR3, as DNA: TGTGCCACCAACGACAGAGACACCGGGGAGCTGTTTTTT. This codes for CATNDRDTGELFF. The chain joins TRBV6-6 to TRBJ2-2; D perhaps matches TRBD1 (5 bases). Between the trimmed V and J ends, which lost 10 bases and 3 bases, there was a span of 12 bases. There are 13 residues in the CDR3. Per germline, CDR1 MNHNY and CDR2 SVGAGI (reference sequence).

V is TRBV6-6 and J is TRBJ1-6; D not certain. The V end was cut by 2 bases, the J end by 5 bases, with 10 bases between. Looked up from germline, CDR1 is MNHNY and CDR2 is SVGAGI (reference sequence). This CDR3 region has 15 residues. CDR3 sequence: CASSYRPEDNSPLHF. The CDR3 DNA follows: TGTGCCAGCAGTTACCGACCGGAGGATAATTCACCCCTCCACTTT.

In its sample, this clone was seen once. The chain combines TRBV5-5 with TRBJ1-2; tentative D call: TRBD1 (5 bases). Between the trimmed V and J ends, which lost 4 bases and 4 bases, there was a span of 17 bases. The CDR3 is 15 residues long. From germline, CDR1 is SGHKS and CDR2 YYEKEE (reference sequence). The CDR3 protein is CASSPGTSSGYGYTF. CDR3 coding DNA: TGTGCCAGCAGCCCCGGGACCTCCTCTGGCTATGGCTACACCTTC.

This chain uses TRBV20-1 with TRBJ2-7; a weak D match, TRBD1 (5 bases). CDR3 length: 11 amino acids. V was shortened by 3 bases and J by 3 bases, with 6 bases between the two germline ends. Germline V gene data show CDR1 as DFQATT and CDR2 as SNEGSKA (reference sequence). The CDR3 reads CSARQGYEQYF. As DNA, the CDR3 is TGCAGTGCTAGGCAGGGCTACGAGCAGTACTTC.

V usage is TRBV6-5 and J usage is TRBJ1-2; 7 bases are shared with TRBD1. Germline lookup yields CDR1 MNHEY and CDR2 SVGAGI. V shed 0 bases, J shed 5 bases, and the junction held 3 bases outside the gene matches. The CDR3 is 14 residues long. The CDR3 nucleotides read TGTGCCAGCAGTTACTCAGACAGGGCATATGGCTACACCTTC. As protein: CASSYSDRAYGYTF.

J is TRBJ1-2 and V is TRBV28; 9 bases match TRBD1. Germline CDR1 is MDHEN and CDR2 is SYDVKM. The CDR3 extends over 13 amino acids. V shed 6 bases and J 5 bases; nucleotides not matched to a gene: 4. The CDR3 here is CASRVDRGYGYTF. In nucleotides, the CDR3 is TGTGCCAGCAGGGTGGACAGGGGTTATGGCTACACCTTC.

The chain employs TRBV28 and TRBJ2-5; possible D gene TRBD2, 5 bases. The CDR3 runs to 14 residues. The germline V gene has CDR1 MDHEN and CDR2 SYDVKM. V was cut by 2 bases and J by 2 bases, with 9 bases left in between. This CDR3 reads CASSLIRGQETQYF. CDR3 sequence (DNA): TGTGCCAGCAGTTTAATCCGGGGTCAAGAGACCCAGTACTTC. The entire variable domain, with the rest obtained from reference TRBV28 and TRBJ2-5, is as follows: DVKVTQSSRYLVKRTGEKVFLECVQDMDHENMFWYRQDPGLGLRLIYFSYDVKMKEKGDIPEGYSVSREKKERFSLILESASTNQTSMYLCASSLIRGQETQYFGPGTRLLVL.

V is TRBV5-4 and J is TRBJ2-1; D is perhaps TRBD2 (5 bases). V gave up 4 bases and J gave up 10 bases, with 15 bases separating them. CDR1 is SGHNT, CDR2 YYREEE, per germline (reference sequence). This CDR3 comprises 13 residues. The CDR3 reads CASSEGGFGEQFF. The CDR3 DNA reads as TGTGCCAGCAGCGAGGGCGGATTCGGGGAGCAGTTCTTC.

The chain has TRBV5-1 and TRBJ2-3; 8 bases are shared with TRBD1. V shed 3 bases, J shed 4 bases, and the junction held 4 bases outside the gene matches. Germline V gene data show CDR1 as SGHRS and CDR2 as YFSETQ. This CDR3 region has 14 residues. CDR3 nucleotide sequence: TGCGCCAGCAGCTCTACGACAGGGGCAGATACGCAGTATTTT. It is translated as CASSSTTGADTQYF.

CDR3 nucleotides: TGTGCCATAAAGGCCGTCGGGGGCTACACCTTC. Protein sequence: CAIKAVGGYTF. This chain links TRBV6-5 with TRBJ1-2; D is uncertain. The length of the CDR3 is 11 residues. Germline CDR1 is MNHEY and CDR2 is SVGAGI. Trimming took off 10 bases at V and 8 bases at J, with 14 bases between the two ends.

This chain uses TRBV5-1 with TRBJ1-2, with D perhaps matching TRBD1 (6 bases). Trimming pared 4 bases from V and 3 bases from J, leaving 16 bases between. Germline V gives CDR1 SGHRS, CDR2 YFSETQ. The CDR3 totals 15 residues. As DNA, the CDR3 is TGCGCCAGCAGCCCGGAACGGGGGGCGGACTATGGCTACACCTTC. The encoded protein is CASSPERGADYGYTF.

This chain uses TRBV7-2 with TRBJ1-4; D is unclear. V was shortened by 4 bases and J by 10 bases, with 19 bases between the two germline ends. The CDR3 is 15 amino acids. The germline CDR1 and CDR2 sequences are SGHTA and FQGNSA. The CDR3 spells CASSSRVGIGGKLFF. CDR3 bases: TGTGCCAGCAGCTCCCGGGTAGGGATAGGTGGAAAACTGTTTTTT.

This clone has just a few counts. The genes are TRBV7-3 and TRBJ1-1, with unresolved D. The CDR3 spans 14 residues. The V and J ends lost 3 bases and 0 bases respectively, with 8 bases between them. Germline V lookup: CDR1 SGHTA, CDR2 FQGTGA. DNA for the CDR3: TGTGCCAGCAGCTTTGGGCTCGTGAACACTGAAGCTTTCTTT. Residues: CASSFGLVNTEAFF. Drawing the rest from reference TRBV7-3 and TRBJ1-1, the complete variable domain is GAGVSQTPSNKVTEKGKYVELRCDPISGHTALYWYRQSLGQGPEFLIYFQGTGAADDSGLPNDRFFAVRPEGSVSTLKIQRTERGDSAVYLCASSFGLVNTEAFFGQGTRLTVV.

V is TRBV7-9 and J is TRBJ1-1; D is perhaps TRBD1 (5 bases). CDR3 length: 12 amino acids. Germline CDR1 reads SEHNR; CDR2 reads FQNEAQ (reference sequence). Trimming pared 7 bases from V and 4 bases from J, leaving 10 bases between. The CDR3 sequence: CASNEGTTEAFF. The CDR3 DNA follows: TGTGCCAGCAATGAGGGGACCACTGAAGCTTTCTTT.

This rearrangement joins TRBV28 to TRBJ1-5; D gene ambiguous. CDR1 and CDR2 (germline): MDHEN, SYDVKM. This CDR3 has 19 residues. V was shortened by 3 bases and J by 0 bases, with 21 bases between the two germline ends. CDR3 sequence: CASSFSPRFEPFSNQPQHF. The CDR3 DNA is TGTGCCAGCAGTTTTTCCCCCAGATTCGAACCCTTTAGCAATCAGCCCCAGCATTTT.

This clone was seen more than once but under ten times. The CDR3 region is CASSGPGQGDAEAFF. The CDR3 coding sequence is TGTGCCAGCAGCGGACCGGGACAGGGAGACGCTGAAGCTTTCTTT. The V gene is TRBV11-2, the J gene TRBJ1-1; 9 nucleotides line up with TRBD1. The length of the CDR3 is 15 residues. Germline V lookup: CDR1 SGHAT, CDR2 FQNNGV. The J segment lost 6 bases and the V segment lost 5 bases, leaving 10 bases of the junction unmatched.

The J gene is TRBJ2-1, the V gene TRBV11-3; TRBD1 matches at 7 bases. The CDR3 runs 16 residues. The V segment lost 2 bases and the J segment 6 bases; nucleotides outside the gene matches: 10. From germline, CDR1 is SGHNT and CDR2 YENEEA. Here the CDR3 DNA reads TGTGCCAGCAGCTTATTACCCGGGACAGAACTCAATGAGCAGTTCTTC. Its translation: CASSLLPGTELNEQFF.

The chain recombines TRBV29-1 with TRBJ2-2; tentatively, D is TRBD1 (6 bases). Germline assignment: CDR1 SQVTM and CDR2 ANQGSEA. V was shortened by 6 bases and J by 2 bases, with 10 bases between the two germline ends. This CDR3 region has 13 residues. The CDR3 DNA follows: TGCAGCGTGCGGACAGACAACACCGGGGAGCTGTTTTTT. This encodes CSVRTDNTGELFF.

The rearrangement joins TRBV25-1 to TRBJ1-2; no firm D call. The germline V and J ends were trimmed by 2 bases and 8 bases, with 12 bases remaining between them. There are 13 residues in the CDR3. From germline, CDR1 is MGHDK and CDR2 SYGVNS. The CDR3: CASSELRSGGYTF. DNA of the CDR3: TGTGCCAGCAGTGAACTTAGGTCCGGCGGCTACACCTTC.

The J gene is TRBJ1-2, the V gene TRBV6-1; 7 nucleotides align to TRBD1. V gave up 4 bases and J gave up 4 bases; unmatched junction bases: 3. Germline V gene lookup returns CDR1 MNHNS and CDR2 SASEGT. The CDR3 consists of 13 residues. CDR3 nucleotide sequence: TGTGCCAGCAGTGCGACAGGGACCTATGGCTACACCTTC. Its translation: CASSATGTYGYTF.

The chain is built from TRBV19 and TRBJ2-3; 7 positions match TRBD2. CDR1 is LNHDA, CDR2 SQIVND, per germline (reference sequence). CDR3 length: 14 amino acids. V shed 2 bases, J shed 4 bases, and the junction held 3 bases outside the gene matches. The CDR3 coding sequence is TGTGCCAGTAGTATAAGCGGGGAGGCAGATACGCAGTATTTT. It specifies CASSISGEADTQYF.

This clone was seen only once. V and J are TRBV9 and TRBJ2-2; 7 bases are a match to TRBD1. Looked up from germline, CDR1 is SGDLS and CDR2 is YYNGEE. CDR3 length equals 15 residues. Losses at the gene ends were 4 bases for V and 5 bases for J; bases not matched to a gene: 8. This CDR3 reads CASSITGEWTGELFF. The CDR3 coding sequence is TGTGCCAGCAGCATTACAGGGGAATGGACCGGGGAGCTGTTTTTT.

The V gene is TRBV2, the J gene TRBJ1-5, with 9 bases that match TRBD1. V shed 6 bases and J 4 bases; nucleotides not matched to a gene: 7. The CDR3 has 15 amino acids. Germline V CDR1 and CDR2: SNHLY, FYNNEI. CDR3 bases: TGTGCCAGCAGCAGATGGACAGGGGAAAATCAGCCCCAGCATTTT. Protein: CASSRWTGENQPQHF.

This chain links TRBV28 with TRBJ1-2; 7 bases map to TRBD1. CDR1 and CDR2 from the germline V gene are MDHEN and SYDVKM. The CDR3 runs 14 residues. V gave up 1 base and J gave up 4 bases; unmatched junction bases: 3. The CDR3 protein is CASSLSTGSYGYTF. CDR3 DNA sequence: TGTGCCAGCAGTTTATCGACAGGGAGCTATGGCTACACCTTC.

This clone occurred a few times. The CDR3 DNA follows: TGTGCCAGCAGCTTTTCGAGGGTTGGGGGCAATCAGCCCCAGCATTTT. As protein: CASSFSRVGGNQPQHF. The chain has TRBV5-6 and TRBJ1-5; no reliable D call. This CDR3 has 16 residues. V was pared by 2 bases and J by 2 bases, with 14 bases between. Looked up from germline, CDR1 is SGHDT and CDR2 is YYEEEE.

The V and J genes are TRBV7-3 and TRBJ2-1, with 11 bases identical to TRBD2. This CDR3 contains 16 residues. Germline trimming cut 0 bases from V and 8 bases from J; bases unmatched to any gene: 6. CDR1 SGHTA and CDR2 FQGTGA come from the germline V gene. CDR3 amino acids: CASSLTGLGLADEQFF. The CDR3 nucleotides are TGTGCCAGCAGCTTAACAGGCTTGGGACTAGCGGATGAGCAGTTCTTC.